The present TCR beta chain was sequenced within a study of blood T cell repertoires in COVID-19. About the research overall: Whether acute or convalescent, the COVID-19 samples came from the United States, Italy and Spain. In each case, the material was cDNA or gDNA derived from T cells, B-cell-depleted T cells, or PBMCs.

Using immunoSEQ multiplex PCR, the repertoire was profiled, and TCRdb retains in-frame clones only, with some absent. The sample includes 200,000 or so clones, 88% of them seen just once. The ends lost 2 bases at V and 5 bases at J; junction bases unmatched: 3. This CDR3 contains 13 residues. Per germline, CDR1 SQVTM and CDR2 ANQGSEA. This receptor was obtained from a woman between 35 and 50 years old with acute COVID-19. The chain has TRBV29-1 and TRBJ2-1; TRBD2 matches at 7 bases. Sequenced input: PBMCs or T cells enriched from blood (not recorded which). CDR3 region: CSVEPSGHNEQFF. In nucleotides, the CDR3 is TGCAGCGTTGAACCTAGCGGACACAATGAGCAGTTCTTC.